The entry that follows covers one TCR beta chain sequence. Its antigen is still unknown. The CDR3 runs to 15 residues. After removal of 4 bases from V and 2 bases from J, the junction contained 5 bases not matched to a gene. CDR1 SGHRS and CDR2 YFSETQ come from the germline V gene. The data belong to a study of cytomegalovirus exposure and HLA in healthy donors. Findings and caveats of the study: As was reported, the classifier diagnosed cytomegalovirus status with high specificity and sensitivity.

The PCR was carried out with 60 Vbeta primers and 13 Jbeta primers. Sequencing was performed with immunoSEQ multiplex PCR; in TCRdb, only in-frame clones are kept and a portion is missing. The sample contains a few hundred thousand clones, about 70% of which appear only once. The donors were healthy bone marrow donors. The receptor comes from a woman in her 30s in good health and CMV-seronegative. Sequenced input: PBMCs. The chain joins TRBV5-1 to TRBJ2-1; TRBD1 matches 8 bases. The CDR3 reads CASSKQGDPYNEQFF. The CDR3 nucleotides read TGCGCCAGCAGCAAACAGGGGGATCCCTACAATGAGCAGTTCTTC.